The 20 T cell receptor beta chains reported below all come from one sample, sequenced in a study of breast tumors, draining lymph nodes, adjacent tissues. TCRdb re-derived calls from the multiplex PCR reads in MiXCR, one entry per CDR3 protein. The repertoire holds approximately 63,000 distinct CDR3 sequences, with approximately 54% as singletons. The sample comprised breast tumor tissue. These receptors were collected from a female donor with breast cancer. Some clones in this sample may be carry-over from other donors' samples.

In regard to this clonotype: A much larger clone is a single base away; this may be a read error. The chain recombines TRBV11-2 with TRBJ2-7; TRBD2 is a possible D gene (6 bases). The germline V gene has CDR1 SGHAT and CDR2 FQNNGV. The ends were cut back, 0 bases at V and 2 bases at J, with 8 bases in the middle. This CDR3 contains 14 residues. Here the CDR3 reads CASSLDGGAYEQYF. DNA for the CDR3: TGTGCCAGCAGCTTAGATGGAGGGGCCTACGAGCAGTACTTC.

The rearrangement joins TRBV25-1 to TRBJ1-2, with D perhaps matching TRBD1 (5 bases). Trimming left V 9 bases short and J 3 bases short, with 14 bases between. There are 13 residues in the CDR3. Germline CDR1 and CDR2: MGHDK and SYGVNS. CDR3 sequence reads: CARPGDGDYGYTF. As DNA, the CDR3 is TGTGCCAGGCCCGGGGACGGCGACTATGGCTACACCTTC.

This clonotype was counted ten times or more. The chain joins TRBV2 to TRBJ1-5, with 7 nucleotides matching TRBD1. There are 15 residues in the CDR3. The V and J ends lost 4 bases and 4 bases, in that order; junction bases with no gene match: 7. The germline V gene has CDR1 SNHLY and CDR2 FYNNEI. CDR3 sequence (DNA): TGTGCCAGCAGTGCACAGGGGAGAGGAAATCAGCCCCAGCATTTT. Protein: CASSAQGRGNQPQHF. Variable domain in full (rest from reference TRBV2 and TRBJ1-5): EPEVTQTPSHQVTQMGQEVILRCVPISNHLYFYWYRQILGQKVEFLVSFYNNEISEKSEIFDDQFSVERPDGSNFTLKIRSTKLEDSAMYFCASSAQGRGNQPQHFGDGTRLSIL.

The chain carries TRBV7-2 and TRBJ2-7; 10 positions match TRBD2. This CDR3 is built from 17 residues. The trim removed 4 bases at V and 3 bases at J, leaving 12 bases unmatched. Germline V gives CDR1 SGHTA, CDR2 FQGNSA. This CDR3 reads CASSSLGGLAGDYEQYF. CDR3 DNA: TGTGCCAGCAGCTCGCTGGGGGGGCTAGCGGGAGACTACGAGCAGTACTTC.

The genes are TRBV15 and TRBJ1-3; D gene uncertain. The germline gives CDR1 LNHNV, CDR2 YYDKDF (reference sequence). CDR3 length: 15 amino acids. The ends were cut back, 0 bases at V and 2 bases at J, with 8 bases in the middle. The chain's CDR3 is CATSRDGQTGNTIYF. In DNA, the CDR3 is TGTGCCACCAGCAGAGATGGCCAGACTGGAAACACCATATATTTT.

About this clonotype: This could be a read error, since a much larger clone is one nucleotide away. The rearrangement joins TRBV20-1 to TRBJ2-5, with TRBD2 matching over 10 bases. The V gene end was trimmed by 5 bases and the J gene end by 4 bases; junction bases not matched to a gene: 10. This CDR3 comprises 15 residues. Per germline, CDR1 DFQATT and CDR2 SNEGSKA (reference sequence). CDR3 DNA sequence: TGCAGTGCTTCACGAAGCGGGGGGGCCGCAGAGACCCAGTACTTC. Translating gives CSASRSGGAAETQYF.

V is TRBV7-2 and J is TRBJ1-4; D remains ambiguous. Germline V gene data show CDR1 as SGHTA and CDR2 as FQGNSA. V was clipped by 0 bases and J by 0 bases, with 2 bases between them. CDR3 length equals 14 residues. The CDR3, as DNA: TGTGCCAGCAGCTTAGCCTCAACTAATGAAAAACTGTTTTTT. Its protein is CASSLASTNEKLFF. Supplemented by reference TRBV7-2 and TRBJ1-4, the full variable domain reads GAGVSQSPSNKVTEKGKDVELRCDPISGHTALYWYRQSLGQGLEFLIYFQGNSAPDKSGLPSDRFSAERTGGSVSTLTIQRTQQEDSAVYLCASSLASTNEKLFFGSGTQLSVL.

A word on this clonotype: The junction differs from germline at one of its ends, possibly a read error. The chain is built from TRBV7-2 and TRBJ2-3; no clear D gene. This CDR3 region has 14 residues. In germline, CDR1 is SGHTA, CDR2 FQGNSA. The CDR3 nucleotides are TGTGCCAGCAGCATAGTCGGCAGCACAGACACGCAGTATTTT. This gives the protein CASSIVGSTDTQYF.

The chain couples TRBV20-1 to TRBJ2-6; D uncertain. The V and J ends lost 6 bases and 0 bases respectively, with 9 bases between them. CDR3 length: 14 residues. Germline V lookup: CDR1 DFQATT, CDR2 SNEGSKA (reference sequence). For the CDR3, the DNA is TGCAGTGCCCTGGATGGCTCTGGGGCCAACGTCCTGACTTTC. Translated: CSALDGSGANVLTF.

The chain joins TRBV19 to TRBJ1-5; no firm D call. The CDR3 sequence is 14 residues long. Trimming removed 3 bases from V and 0 bases from J, with 6 bases in between. Looked up from germline, CDR1 is LNHDA and CDR2 is SQIVND (reference sequence). The DNA for the CDR3 is TGTGCCAGTAGTATTTCCCTTAGCAATCAGCCCCAGCATTTT. Protein: CASSISLSNQPQHF.

In regard to this clonotype: The junction and the germline gene differ at one end; a read error may be behind it. CDR3 sequence (DNA): TGCAGTGGGGACAGGCTTCGGTTC. Residues: CSGDRLRF. The rearrangement uses TRBV20-1 and TRBJ2-6, with 8 bases lining up with TRBD1. Germline CDR1 reads DFQATT; CDR2 reads SNEGSKA (reference sequence). CDR3 length equals 8 residues.

This clonotype was observed a few times. The CDR3 DNA follows: TGCAGCGTTGAAGTTTGGGACGGCGACTATGGCTACACCGGGGAGCTGTTTTTT. Protein: CSVEVWDGDYGYTGELFF. The gene calls are TRBV29-1 and TRBJ2-2; D is tentatively TRBD1 or TRBD2 (5 bases each). Trimming pared 1 base from V and 3 bases from J, leaving 21 bases between. CDR3 length equals 18 residues. Germline CDR1 is SQVTM and CDR2 is ANQGSEA.

This clonotype was seen many times. The chain combines TRBV9 with TRBJ2-3; TRBD2 agrees at 14 bases. Germline V gene data show CDR1 as SGDLS and CDR2 as YYNGEE. The CDR3 extends over 17 amino acids. The trim removed 0 bases at V and 5 bases at J, leaving 5 bases unmatched. CDR3 amino acids: CASSVGLAGGSGDTQYF. As DNA, the CDR3 is TGTGCCAGCAGCGTAGGACTAGCGGGAGGGAGCGGAGATACGCAGTATTTT. Based on the CDR3 plus reference TRBV9 and TRBJ2-3, the full variable domain is DSGVTQTPKHLITATGQRVTLRCSPRSGDLSVYWYQQSLDQGLQFLIQYYNGEERAKGNILERFSAQQFPDLHSELNLSSLELGDSALYFCASSVGLAGGSGDTQYFGPGTRLTVL.

The chain recombines TRBV5-1 with TRBJ2-2; 9 nucleotides agree with TRBD1. Germline V CDR1 and CDR2: SGHRS, YFSETQ. The CDR3 totals 14 residues. V dropped 4 bases and J dropped 7; count of bases not matched to a gene: 5. CDR3 residues: CASSPGQGHGELFF. The CDR3 nucleotides are TGCGCCAGCAGCCCGGGACAGGGTCACGGGGAGCTGTTTTTT. Supplemented by reference TRBV5-1 and TRBJ2-2, the full variable domain reads KAGVTQTPRYLIKTRGQQVTLSCSPISGHRSVSWYQQTPGQGLQFLFEYFSETQRNKGNFPGRFSGRQFSNSRSEMNVSTLELGDSALYLCASSPGQGHGELFFGEGSRLTVL.

In its sample, this clonotype was seen a few times. The chain is built from TRBV12-3 or TRBV12-4 and TRBJ1-1; a possible D gene is TRBD1 (5 bases). V shed 3 bases and J shed 7 bases, with 9 bases lying between them. The CDR3 runs to 12 residues. This CDR3 reads CASSLGGLEAFF. The CDR3 DNA reads as TGTGCCAGCAGTTTGGGGGGACTTGAAGCTTTCTTT.

The genes are TRBV29-1 and TRBJ1-2, with TRBD1 as a possible D gene (6 bases). The V gene's germline CDR1 is SQVTM and CDR2 ANQGSEA. The CDR3 sequence is 15 residues long. The V end was cut by 8 bases, the J end by 4 bases, with 23 bases between. The CDR3 is CSQVTGQGFPYGYTF. CDR3 bases: TGCAGCCAAGTAACGGGACAAGGGTTTCCCTATGGCTACACCTTC.

Comments on this clonotype: In this CDR3 the conserved last residue, phenylalanine or tryptophan, is missing, so a read error is likely. Because the CDR3's place on the DNA is in doubt, the DNA is left out and the CDR3 is given as listed by TCRdb. The chain is built from TRBV29-1 and TRBJ2-1; no check of the table's D call, TRBD2, against the DNA was made. The CDR3 region is 14 residues in length, termini included. Germline CDR1 is SQVTM and CDR2 is ANQGSEA. The CDR3 here is CSVVYYLGEDEQTL.

In nucleotides, the CDR3 is TGTGCCAGCAGTGGGGACACGGGGGTAGATACGCAGTATTTT. Protein sequence: CASSGDTGVDTQYF. The chain employs TRBV2 and TRBJ2-3; D tentatively reads TRBD1 or TRBD2 (6 bases each). Per germline, CDR1 SNHLY and CDR2 FYNNEI. The V and J ends lost 4 bases and 5 bases respectively, with 13 bases between them. The CDR3 runs 14 residues.

The chain couples TRBV6-6 to TRBJ2-7; 10 bases line up with TRBD2. Germline values: CDR1 MNHNY, CDR2 SVGAGI (reference sequence). CDR3 length equals 15 residues. Unmatched junction bases numbered 6, after V lost 5 bases and J lost 2 bases. This CDR3 is CASSHGLADTYEQYF. The CDR3 coding sequence is TGTGCCAGCAGTCACGGACTAGCGGACACCTACGAGCAGTACTTC.

This clonotype was counted at least ten times. This chain uses TRBV19 with TRBJ2-1; 7 nucleotides align to TRBD2. The V gene's germline CDR1 is LNHDA and CDR2 SQIVND (reference sequence). The CDR3 extends over 15 amino acids. The ends lost 3 bases at V and 9 bases at J; junction bases unmatched: 11. DNA for the CDR3: TGTGCCAGTAGTATTGGGGAGGGAGACGGCGGTGAGCAGTTCTTC. This gives the protein CASSIGEGDGGEQFF. Full variable domain (rest looked up from reference TRBV19 and TRBJ2-1): DGGITQSPKYLFRKEGQNVTLSCEQNLNHDAMYWYRQDPGQGLRLIYYSQIVNDFQKGDIAEGYSVSREKKESFPLTVTSAQKNPTAFYLCASSIGEGDGGEQFFGPGTRLTVL.